This T cell receptor beta chain was observed in a study of human T cells and chemical hapten exposure. Described time point: pre-sensitization, week 0. This sample's treatment: therapeutic diphenylcyclopropenone sensitization with weekly scalp DPC. This clonotype was seen only a few times. Via MiXCR, TCRdb re-called the RACE reads, giving one row per CDR3 protein. The profile shows 300,000 to 400,000 distinct CDR3 sequences, roughly 4.6% of them singletons. This receptor was obtained from a woman aged 45-60 years with alopecia areata. Some clones in this sample may be carry-over from other donors' samples. The sequenced sample was whole blood, obtained in connection with sensitization to the hapten diphenylcyclopropenone (DPC).

The CDR3 loop is CASSPGGIQPQHF. The CDR3 DNA is TGTGCCAGCAGCCCGGGAGGGATTCAGCCCCAGCATTTT. The rearrangement links TRBV9 to TRBJ1-5; no clear D. There are 13 residues in the CDR3. Germline loops: CDR1 SGDLS, CDR2 YYNGEE. V was pared by 4 bases and J by 6 bases, with 11 bases between.